This TCR beta chain was recovered during a study of cytomegalovirus exposure and HLA in healthy donors. Primers: 60 Vbeta forward and 13 Jbeta reverse. Profiling relied on immunoSEQ multiplex PCR, and the TCRdb table lists in-frame clones only, not all of them. The table records around 150,000 clones, nearly 80% of them present only once. This clone was seen more than once but under ten times. This TCR was recovered from a woman aged 45-60 years in good health and CMV-seropositive. Sequencing used PBMCs.

CDR3 sequence reads: CASSLTGQAIYGYTF. DNA for the CDR3: TGTGCCAGCAGCTTGACAGGACAAGCGATTTATGGCTACACCTTC. This rearrangement joins TRBV7-9 to TRBJ1-2; a weak D match, TRBD1 (6 bases). Germline V gives CDR1 SEHNR, CDR2 FQNEAQ (reference sequence). CDR3 length: 15 residues. Deletions cut 3 bases from V and 5 bases from J, with 16 bases between.